This T cell receptor beta chain was found in a study of immune heterogeneity within non-small cell lung tumors. The study's findings and limits: Recurrence of identical dominant CDR3 beta clonotypes was observed across intrapatient tumor sites, concomitant with site-unique high-frequency clones.

The TCR beta CDR3 region was amplified by multiplex PCR employing 32 V and 13 J primers. MiXCR was run by TCRdb on the multiplex PCR reads, yielding one entry per CDR3 protein. This table holds over 8,500 distinct CDR3 sequences, 25% to 30% found once. Germline loops: CDR1 SGHRS, CDR2 YFSETQ. This CDR3 spans 13 amino acids. Concerning this clonotype: The antigen remains unidentified. A read error is possible here, since a much larger clone lies one base away.

Template came from bulk tumor genomic DNA, at roughly 610 ng per sample. Surgery yielded several widely spaced biopsies per primary tumor. The patients were newly diagnosed with non-small cell lung cancer, had not been treated, and had curative surgery. The sequenced sample was lung tumor tissue. The TCR was taken from a man aged 45 to 65 with non-small cell lung cancer. The V and J genes are TRBV5-1 and TRBJ1-2, with D maybe TRBD1 (5 bases). The CDR3 sequence is CARSLDNNYGYTF. DNA for the CDR3: TGCGCCAGGAGCTTGGACAATAACTATGGCTACACCTTC.